This TCR beta chain came from a study of CD8 T cell repertoires and HIV-1 epitope variants. Overall study: T cells were stimulated with Twenty-five Gag and Nef peptides separately. A 10-day culture received IL-2, IL-7 and IL-15 on days 3 and 7.

Per the germline V gene, CDR1 is SQVTM and CDR2 is ANQGSEA. Trimming cost V 8 bases and J 0 bases, with 11 bases left between them. The CDR3 covers 12 residues. Measured with immunoSEQ multiplex PCR; TCRdb has only the in-frame clones, and not every one. The sample yields about 5,600 clones, roughly 65% seen once. A remark on this clone: Its antigen is currently unknown.

Sequencing was carried out using cultured CD8+ T cells derived from PBMCs. The chain has TRBV29-1 and TRBJ2-7, with D possibly called TRBD1 or TRBD2 (5 bases each). This receptor was identified in a male donor with HIV. Written as DNA, the CDR3 is TGCAGCTTCAGGGACGACTCCTACGAGCAGTACTTC. Encoded protein: CSFRDDSYEQYF.